This T cell receptor (beta chain) stems from a study of blood T cells in healthy people across ages. Overall study results and limits: Versus aged donors, long-lived donors had higher diversity and more naive CD4+ cells.

Roughly 10 milliliters of peripheral blood were drawn from each donor. The germline gives CDR1 MNHEY, CDR2 SMNVEV (reference sequence). The CDR3 has 14 amino acids. A second PCR, run for roughly 7 to 11 cycles, used a sample-barcoded 5' primer plus a J-beta primer mix. Every cDNA molecule carried a tag from a template-switch adaptor bearing 12 random nucleotides. One entry per CDR3 protein, called by TCRdb with MiXCR from the 5' RACE reads. The sample yields hundreds of thousands of distinct CDR3 sequences, roughly 50% seen once. Worth noting for this clonotype: Its antigen is currently unknown. A read error may account for a junction end that differs from germline.

The TCR comes from a woman aged 60-75 years in good health. The V and J genes are TRBV27 and TRBJ2-5; 7 bases line up with TRBD1. Sequenced: blood. The CDR3 DNA reads as TGTGCCAGGAGTTTCGGGACAGCCCAAGAGACCCAGTACTTC. Residues: CARSFGTAQETQYF.